These 7 T cell receptor beta chains were all obtained from the same sample, sequenced in a study of cytomegalovirus exposure and HLA in healthy donors. With 60 Vbeta and 13 Jbeta primers, the PCR was carried out. Produced via immunoSEQ multiplex PCR; TCRdb's table is partial and in-frame only. The sample has about 120,000 clones; about three quarters are singletons. The sequenced sample was PBMCs. The receptor set was obtained from a middle-aged woman in good health and CMV-seropositive.

As DNA, the CDR3 is TGTGCCAGCAGTACACGCGGCGGGGTTGTTCAAGAGACCCAGTACTTC. This translates into CASSTRGGVVQETQYF. This chain uses TRBV6-7 with TRBJ2-5; TRBD2 is a possible D gene (6 bases). TRBV6-7 is sorted into the ORF group, with uncertain function. The CDR3 has 16 amino acids. V lost 5 bases and J lost 2, with 18 bases in between.

The chain has TRBV30 and TRBJ1-3; no firm D call. The CDR3 loop spans 15 amino acids. Germline CDR1 is GTSNPN and CDR2 is SVGIG (reference sequence). V lost 3 bases to trimming and J lost 0 bases, with 12 bases between them. The CDR3 DNA reads as TGTGCCTGGAGAAGCGGCGGCCTCTCTGGAAACACCATATATTTT. It codes for CAWRSGGLSGNTIYF.

A single count supports this clone. This chain joins TRBV27 and TRBJ2-7; TRBD2 matches 9 bases. This CDR3 is built from 14 residues. From germline, CDR1 is MNHEY and CDR2 SMNVEV (reference sequence). The V gene end was trimmed by 3 bases and the J gene end by 6 bases; junction bases not matched to a gene: 6. This CDR3 reads CASSLSSGNVEQYF. CDR3 coding DNA: TGTGCCAGCAGTTTGTCTAGCGGGAACGTCGAGCAGTACTTC.

The chain has TRBV6-5 and TRBJ2-2, with D perhaps matching TRBD1 (6 bases). This CDR3 comprises 12 residues. Trimming shortened V by 7 bases and J by 4 bases, and 7 bases separated the two germline ends. Per germline, CDR1 MNHEY and CDR2 SVGAGI. CDR3: CASTRGTGELFF. In DNA form, the CDR3 reads TGTGCCAGCACCAGGGGCACCGGGGAGCTGTTTTTT.

Turning to this clone: In the same sample, other DNA sequences code for this CDR3. The rearrangement links TRBV7-9 to TRBJ1-5, with TRBD1 as a possible D gene (5 bases). Germline CDR1 is SEHNR and CDR2 is FQNEAQ (reference sequence). This CDR3 contains 14 residues. V was cut by 3 bases and J by 4 bases, with 10 bases left in between. CDR3 sequence (DNA): TGTGCCAGCAGCTTCTCTGGGGGGAATCAGCCCCAGCATTTT. It yields the protein CASSFSGGNQPQHF.

Concerning this clone: Other DNA sequences in this sample translate to the same CDR3. The chain has TRBV7-9 and TRBJ1-2; a weak D match, TRBD1 (5 bases). V lost 3 bases, J lost 4 bases, and 12 bases lay in between. CDR3 length: 14 residues. Germline-derived CDR1 and CDR2 are SEHNR and FQNEAQ (reference sequence). The DNA of the CDR3 is TGTGCCAGCAGCTTGCAGGGAGGCGGCTATGGCTACACCTTC. Amino acid sequence: CASSLQGGGYGYTF. Variable domain in full (rest from reference TRBV7-9 and TRBJ1-2): DTGVSQNPRHKITKRGQNVTFRCDPISEHNRLYWYRQTLGQGPEFLTYFQNEAQLEKSRLLSDRFSAERPKGSFSTLEIQRTEQGDSAMYLCASSLQGGGYGYTFGSGTRLTVV.

This sequence joins TRBV29-1 and TRBJ1-1; 8 bases fit TRBD1. J gave up 3 bases and V 4 bases, and 7 bases lay outside the gene matches. The length of the CDR3 is 14 residues. Germline lookup yields CDR1 SQVTM and CDR2 ANQGSEA. CDR3 sequence: CSVGQGAYDTEAFF. The DNA of the CDR3 is TGCAGCGTTGGCCAGGGGGCATACGACACTGAAGCTTTCTTT.